This passage covers 11 T cell receptor beta chains from one sample sequenced in a study of T cells in Graves' hyperthyroidism and ophthalmopathy. Template material for amplifying TCR beta CDR3 regions consisted of RNA transcripts. The primer set for the first-round RT-PCR of the TCR CDR3 was HTBI. TCRdb fed the multiplex PCR reads into MiXCR, producing one record per CDR3 protein. The data contain 330,000 or so distinct CDR3 sequences, approximately 19% of them singletons. The source material was blood. The receptors were sampled from a man aged 45-65 years with Graves' ophthalmopathy.

This clonotype was counted a few times. The rearrangement uses TRBV20-1 and TRBJ1-2; no clear D gene. The CDR3 loop spans 12 amino acids. The germline gives CDR1 DFQATT, CDR2 SNEGSKA (reference sequence). The V end lost 3 bases, the J end lost 3 bases, and 8 bases lay between the germline ends. In DNA, the CDR3 is TGCAGTGCTAGCTTAAGTGACTATGGCTACACCTTC. Protein: CSASLSDYGYTF.

The chain couples TRBV28 to TRBJ2-4; D unclear. V was pared by 5 bases and J by 3 bases, with 17 bases between. From germline, CDR1 is MDHEN and CDR2 SYDVKM. The CDR3 runs 16 residues. CDR3 coding DNA: TGTGCCAGCAGTACGTCACACACCACAAACAAAAACATTCAGTACTTC. It translates to CASSTSHTTNKNIQYF.

In this sample, this clonotype turned up many times. V and J are TRBV20-1 and TRBJ1-4; D gene uncertain. CDR3 length: 13 residues. Germline loops: CDR1 DFQATT, CDR2 SNEGSKA (reference sequence). Trimming pared 6 bases from V and 8 bases from J, leaving 16 bases between. In DNA form, the CDR3 reads TGCAGTGCCGGAGGAGGTTCGGGCGAAAAACTGTTTTTT. It translates to CSAGGGSGEKLFF.

This clonotype showed up just a few times. The chain has TRBV5-1 and TRBJ2-7; TRBD1 aligns across 7 bases. The CDR3 length is 17 residues. V lost 3 bases to trimming and J lost 0 bases; unmatched junction nucleotides: 12. From germline, CDR1 is SGHRS and CDR2 YFSETQ. The CDR3 sequence: CASSSRSGTVSSYEQYF. CDR3 in DNA: TGCGCCAGCAGCTCCCGCTCCGGGACAGTGAGCTCCTACGAGCAGTACTTC.

This clonotype appeared many times. V is TRBV12-3 or TRBV12-4 and J is TRBJ2-7, with D perhaps matching TRBD2 (6 bases). There are 13 residues in the CDR3. V was trimmed by 7 bases and J by 6 bases, leaving 16 bases between them. CDR3 nucleotide sequence: TGTGCCAGCACTCTACGTGGAGGGACCGAGCAGTACTTC. Its translation: CASTLRGGTEQYF.

The genes are TRBV3-1 and TRBJ2-1, with TRBD1 matching over 7 bases. Germline V CDR1 and CDR2: LGHDT, YNNKEL (reference sequence). V shed 3 bases, J shed 8 bases, and the junction held 10 bases outside the gene matches. The CDR3 extends over 15 amino acids. The CDR3 DNA follows: TGTGCCAGCAGCCACCGGGACAGAACCTCTTATGAGCAGTTCTTC. It specifies CASSHRDRTSYEQFF.

This clonotype was seen repeatedly, ten times or more. The chain recombines TRBV18 with TRBJ1-5; 8 bases agree with TRBD1. This CDR3 comprises 14 residues. Per the germline V gene, CDR1 is KGHSH and CDR2 is LQKENI. V shed 2 bases and J 7 bases; nucleotides not matched to a gene: 4. This chain's CDR3 is CASSPSGGGQPQHF. The DNA for the CDR3 is TGTGCCAGCTCACCATCAGGGGGCGGGCAGCCCCAGCATTTT.

This clonotype was seen a few times. The chain employs TRBV29-1 and TRBJ2-1, with D tentatively TRBD1 or TRBD2 (5 bases each). The CDR3 length is 12 residues. Trimming took off 5 bases at V and 8 bases at J, with 13 bases between the two ends. The germline V gene encodes CDR1 SQVTM and CDR2 ANQGSEA. CDR3 in DNA: TGCAGCGTTCGGGGCCCCGGGGATGAGCAGTTCTTC. This translates into CSVRGPGDEQFF.

The chain combines TRBV19 with TRBJ2-5, with 9 bases that match TRBD2. This CDR3 spans 16 amino acids. V shed 3 bases and J 5 bases; nucleotides not matched to a gene: 10. CDR1 is LNHDA and CDR2 is SQIVND in the germline V gene (reference sequence). CDR3 sequence reads: CASSIQPGLALETQYF. CDR3 DNA sequence: TGTGCCAGTAGTATTCAGCCGGGACTAGCATTGGAGACCCAGTACTTC.

This clonotype was picked up many times. This chain joins TRBV6-1 and TRBJ1-5; D ambiguous. CDR1 and CDR2 (germline): MNHNS, SASEGT. The CDR3 loop spans 13 amino acids. V was pared by 3 bases and J by 2 bases, with 5 bases between. In nucleotides, the CDR3 is TGTGCCAGCAGTGACAGTCGCAATCAGCCCCAGCATTTT. Its protein product is CASSDSRNQPQHF.

This chain connects TRBV20-1 to TRBJ2-2; 9 bases agree with TRBD2. There are 14 residues in the CDR3. Germline trimming cut 6 bases from V and 4 bases from J; bases unmatched to any gene: 6. The germline V gene encodes CDR1 DFQATT and CDR2 SNEGSKA (reference sequence). CDR3 amino acids: CSARAGGATGELFF. The CDR3 region has the DNA TGCAGTGCCCGAGCGGGAGGAGCCACCGGGGAGCTGTTTTTT.